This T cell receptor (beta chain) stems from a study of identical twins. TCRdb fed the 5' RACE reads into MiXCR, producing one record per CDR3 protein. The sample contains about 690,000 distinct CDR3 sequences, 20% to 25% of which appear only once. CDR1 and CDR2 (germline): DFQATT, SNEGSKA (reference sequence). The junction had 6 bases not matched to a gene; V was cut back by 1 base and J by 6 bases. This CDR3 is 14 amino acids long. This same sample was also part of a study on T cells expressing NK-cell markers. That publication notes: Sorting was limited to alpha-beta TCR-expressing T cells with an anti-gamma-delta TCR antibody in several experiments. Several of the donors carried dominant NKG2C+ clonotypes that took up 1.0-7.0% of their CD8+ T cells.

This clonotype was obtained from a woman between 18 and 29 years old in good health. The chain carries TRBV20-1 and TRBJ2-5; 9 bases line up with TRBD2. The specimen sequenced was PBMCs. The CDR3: CSARGLAGTKTQYF. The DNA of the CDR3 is TGCAGTGCTAGAGGGCTAGCGGGGACGAAGACCCAGTACTTC.